These 11 T cell receptor beta chains were sequenced from one sample in a study of regulatory T cells in long-lasting Graves disease. Noted time point: newly diagnosed GD, antithyroid drugs for less than 3 months. The TCR library used RNA extracted from PBMCs. CDR3 regions were amplified by Arm-PCR using iRepertoire HTBI primers to build TCR beta libraries. From the multiplex PCR reads, TCRdb called clonotypes with MiXCR, one entry per CDR3 protein. The sample includes some 220,000 distinct CDR3 sequences, roughly 19% of them seen just once. In addition, the sample was reused for a study of T cells in Graves' hyperthyroidism and ophthalmopathy.

Sequencing used peripheral blood mononuclear cells (PBMCs), obtained at new diagnosis, from a patient treated with antithyroid drugs. These receptors were collected from a woman between 25 and 40 years old with Graves disease.

This clonotype showed up just a few times. The rearrangement links TRBV6-2 or TRBV6-3 to TRBJ1-6, with 7 bases fitting TRBD1. Germline V gene lookup returns CDR1 MNHEY and CDR2 SVGEGT. V lost 5 bases, J lost 6 bases, and 7 bases stayed unmatched. CDR3 length: 15 amino acids. Here the CDR3 reads CASSHRKGANSPLHF. The CDR3, as DNA: TGTGCCAGCAGTCACCGGAAGGGGGCTAATTCACCCCTCCACTTT.

This clonotype was counted at least ten times. The CDR3 reads CSARDAWARNTEAFF. The CDR3 region has the DNA TGCAGTGCTAGAGATGCCTGGGCCCGGAACACTGAAGCTTTCTTT. The chain has TRBV20-1 and TRBJ1-1; D call uncertain. Trimming shortened V by 0 bases and J by 1 base, and 12 bases separated the two germline ends. The CDR3 is 15 residues long. Germline CDR1 and CDR2: DFQATT and SNEGSKA (reference sequence).

This clonotype was counted ten times or more. V and J are TRBV28 and TRBJ1-1, with TRBD1 matching over 8 bases. The CDR3 runs to 13 residues. With V trimmed by 5 bases and J by 3 bases, 2 bases remained unmatched. CDR1 and CDR2 (germline): MDHEN, SYDVKM. The CDR3, as DNA: TGTGCCAGCAGTCGCAGGGGGCACACTGAAGCTTTCTTT. This sequence encodes CASSRRGHTEAFF.

The table lists this clonotype with many counts. The V gene is TRBV30, the J gene TRBJ1-3; 12 positions agree with TRBD1. Germline V gene sequence: CDR1 GTSNPN, CDR2 SVGIG (reference sequence). The V gene end was trimmed by 2 bases and the J gene end by 3 bases; junction bases not matched to a gene: 8. The CDR3 sequence is 17 residues long. In nucleotides, the CDR3 is TGTGCCTGGAGTAGCTGGGGACAGGGGGCAGGTGGAAACACCATATATTTT. Encoded protein: CAWSSWGQGAGGNTIYF.

This clonotype was detected ten times or more. This chain connects TRBV19 to TRBJ2-4; a possible D gene is TRBD1 (6 bases). The V gene lost 5 bases and the J gene lost 0 bases, with 17 bases spanning the gap. Per the germline V gene, CDR1 is LNHDA and CDR2 is SQIVND (reference sequence). The CDR3 runs to 17 residues. CDR3 region: CASSLSPGHLAKNIQYF. The CDR3 nucleotides read TGTGCCAGTAGTCTCAGCCCGGGACATCTAGCCAAAAACATTCAGTACTTC.

The V and J genes are TRBV10-1 and TRBJ1-2; D is uncertain. The CDR3 is 13 amino acids. Germline CDR1 is WNHNN and CDR2 is SYGVQD (reference sequence). V was trimmed by 8 bases and J by 2 bases, leaving 12 bases between them. CDR3 sequence reads: CASPSRRNYGYTF. CDR3 nucleotides: TGCGCCAGCCCTTCACGGCGAAACTATGGCTACACCTTC.

This clonotype was found many times. The chain carries TRBV30 and TRBJ2-7, with 9 nucleotides matching TRBD1. Germline V gene sequence: CDR1 GTSNPN, CDR2 SVGIG (reference sequence). This CDR3 has 14 amino acids. J lost 7 bases, V lost 0 bases, and 7 bases had no gene match. CDR3 in DNA: TGTGCCTGGAGTGTACCTTACAGGGGGCAGGAGCAGTACTTC. This sequence encodes CAWSVPYRGQEQYF.

This clonotype was found once. A much more abundant neighbour one base away suggests this may be a read error. The rearrangement links TRBV7-3 to TRBJ2-2; 12 nucleotides line up with TRBD2. Germline V gene lookup returns CDR1 SGHTA and CDR2 FQGTGA. The CDR3 totals 16 residues. This CDR3 is CSSSPGLAGNTGELFF. The CDR3, as DNA: TGTTCCAGCAGCCCGGGACTAGCGGGGAACACCGGGGAGCTGTTTTTT.

This clonotype was detected many times. This chain uses TRBV20-1 with TRBJ1-2; TRBD1 is a possible D gene (5 bases). Per germline, CDR1 DFQATT and CDR2 SNEGSKA (reference sequence). V was pared by 3 bases and J by 0 bases, with 11 bases between. There are 14 residues in the CDR3. In DNA, the CDR3 is TGCAGTGCTAGCCCAGGGACCGCTAACTATGGCTACACCTTC. Translated: CSASPGTANYGYTF.

The chain recombines TRBV6-2 or TRBV6-3 with TRBJ2-3; D is unresolved. Trimming took off 0 bases at V and 4 bases at J, with 8 bases between the two ends. The length of the CDR3 is 14 residues. CDR1 is MNHEY and CDR2 is SVGEGT in the germline V gene. In nucleotides, the CDR3 is TGTGCCAGCAGTTACTCGAATCAGGCAGATACGCAGTATTTT. Protein sequence: CASSYSNQADTQYF.

The rearrangement joins TRBV6-1 to TRBJ1-2; D is possibly TRBD1 (5 bases). Germline lookup yields CDR1 MNHNS and CDR2 SASEGT. The CDR3 sequence is 16 residues long. Trimming left V 7 bases short and J 5 bases short, with 23 bases between. The DNA for the CDR3 is TGTGCCAGCAAAAGTTGGGCCGTCAAGGGGTCATATGGCTACACCTTC. It translates to CASKSWAVKGSYGYTF.